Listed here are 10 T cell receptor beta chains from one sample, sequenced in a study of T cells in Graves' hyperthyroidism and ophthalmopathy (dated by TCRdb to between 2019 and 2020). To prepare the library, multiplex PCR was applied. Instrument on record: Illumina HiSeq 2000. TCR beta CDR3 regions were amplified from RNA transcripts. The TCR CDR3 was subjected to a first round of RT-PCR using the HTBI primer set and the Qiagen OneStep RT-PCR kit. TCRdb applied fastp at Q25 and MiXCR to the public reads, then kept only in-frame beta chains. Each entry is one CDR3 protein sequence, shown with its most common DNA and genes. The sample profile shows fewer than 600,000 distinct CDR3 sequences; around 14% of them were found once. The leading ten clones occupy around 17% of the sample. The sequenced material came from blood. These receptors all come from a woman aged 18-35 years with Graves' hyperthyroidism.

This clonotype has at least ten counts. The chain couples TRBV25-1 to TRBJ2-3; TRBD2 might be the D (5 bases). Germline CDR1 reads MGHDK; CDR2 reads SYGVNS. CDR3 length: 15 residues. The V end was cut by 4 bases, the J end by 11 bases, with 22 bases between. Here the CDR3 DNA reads TGTGCCAGCAGTGCCCCCCACACCTGGGAGCAAGAGCAGTATTTT. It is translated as CASSAPHTWEQEQYF.

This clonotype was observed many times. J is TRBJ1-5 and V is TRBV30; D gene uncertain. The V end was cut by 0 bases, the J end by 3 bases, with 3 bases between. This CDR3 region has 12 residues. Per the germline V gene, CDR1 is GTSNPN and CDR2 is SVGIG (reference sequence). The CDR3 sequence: CAWSVNNQPQHF. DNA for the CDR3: TGTGCCTGGAGTGTGAACAATCAGCCCCAGCATTTT.

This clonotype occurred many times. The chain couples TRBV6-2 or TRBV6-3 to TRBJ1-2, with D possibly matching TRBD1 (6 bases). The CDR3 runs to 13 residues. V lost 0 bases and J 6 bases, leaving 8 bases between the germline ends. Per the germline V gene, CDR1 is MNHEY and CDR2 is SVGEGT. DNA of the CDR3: TGTGCCAGCAGTTACTCAAACAGGGATGGCTACACCTTC. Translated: CASSYSNRDGYTF.

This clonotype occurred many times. CDR3: CAGGHSNTEAFF. As DNA, the CDR3 is TGTGCCGGGGGACACAGCAACACTGAAGCTTTCTTT. The rearrangement links TRBV10-3 to TRBJ1-1, with D possibly matching TRBD1 (6 bases). Per germline, CDR1 ENHRY and CDR2 SYGVKD. V gave up 11 bases and J gave up 2 bases, with 12 bases separating them. This CDR3 comprises 12 residues.

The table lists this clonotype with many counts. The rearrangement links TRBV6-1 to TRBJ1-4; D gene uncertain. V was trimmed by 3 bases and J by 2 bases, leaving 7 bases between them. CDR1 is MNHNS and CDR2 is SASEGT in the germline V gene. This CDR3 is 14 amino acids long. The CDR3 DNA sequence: TGTGCCAGCAGTGAGGTGTGGACTAATGAAAAACTGTTTTTT. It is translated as CASSEVWTNEKLFF.

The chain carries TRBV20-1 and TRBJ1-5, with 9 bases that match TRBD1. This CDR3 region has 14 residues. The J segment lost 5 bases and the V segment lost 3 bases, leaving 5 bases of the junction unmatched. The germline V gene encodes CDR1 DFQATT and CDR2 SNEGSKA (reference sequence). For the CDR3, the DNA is TGCAGTGCTAGGGGGACAGGGCGGTATCAGCCCCAGCATTTT. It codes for CSARGTGRYQPQHF.

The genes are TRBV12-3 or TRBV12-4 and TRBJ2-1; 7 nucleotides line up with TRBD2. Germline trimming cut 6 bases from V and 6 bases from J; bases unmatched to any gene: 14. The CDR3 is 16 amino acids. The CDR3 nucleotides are TGTGCCAGCAGCCGCCGGGTGGGAGCGGGGCTCAATGAGCAGTTCTTC. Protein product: CASSRRVGAGLNEQFF.

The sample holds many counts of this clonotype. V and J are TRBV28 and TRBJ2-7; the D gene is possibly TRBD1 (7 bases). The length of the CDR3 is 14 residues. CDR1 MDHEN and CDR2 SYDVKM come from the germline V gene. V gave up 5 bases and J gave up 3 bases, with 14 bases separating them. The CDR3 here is CASSQQGGGYEQYF. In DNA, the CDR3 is TGTGCCAGCAGTCAGCAGGGGGGTGGCTACGAGCAGTACTTC.

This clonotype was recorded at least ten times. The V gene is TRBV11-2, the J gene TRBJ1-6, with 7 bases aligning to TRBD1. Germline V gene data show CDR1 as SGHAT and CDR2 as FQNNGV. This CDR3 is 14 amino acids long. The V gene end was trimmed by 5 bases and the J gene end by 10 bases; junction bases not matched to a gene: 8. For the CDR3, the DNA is TGTGCCAGCAGCCGTCGGACAGGCGAATCACCCCTCCACTTT. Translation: CASSRRTGESPLHF.

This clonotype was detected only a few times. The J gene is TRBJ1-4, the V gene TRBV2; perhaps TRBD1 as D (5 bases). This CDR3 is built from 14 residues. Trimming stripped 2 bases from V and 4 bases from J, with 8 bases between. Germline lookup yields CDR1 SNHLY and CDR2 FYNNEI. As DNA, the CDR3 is TGTGCCAGCAGTGAATTACAGGTTAATGAAAAACTGTTTTTT. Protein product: CASSELQVNEKLFF.